The present T cell receptor beta chain was sequenced within a study of T cell repertoires in cytomegalovirus infection. Across the whole study: It can be stated that public TCR beta signatures indicated CMV infection as well as a matching HLA type. Study-level findings and limits: There were carriers of CMV plus the relevant HLA, and cumulative public TCR beta family frequency identified them. HLA-C-restricted CMV-specific TCR beta clonotypes prevailed in the ex vivo response.

In germline, CDR1 is SGHRS, CDR2 YFSETQ. The CDR3 consists of 14 residues. V lost 2 bases and J 4 bases, leaving 12 bases between the germline ends. Each CDR3 protein gets one entry after TCRdb re-called the reads with MiXCR. The table has 50,000 or so distinct CDR3 sequences, roughly 20% seen once; the top ten hold less than 20%. This clonotype was counted between two and nine times. Antigen unknown. This receptor was obtained from a human donor in good health (CMV status not recorded). Some clones in this sample may be carry-over from other donors' samples. Source material: PBMCs, sequenced either directly or after in vitro stimulation (not recorded which). This sequence joins TRBV5-1 and TRBJ2-5; a weak D match, TRBD1 (5 bases). The CDR3 reads CASSFQGARETQYF. CDR3 nucleotides: TGCGCCAGCAGCTTTCAAGGGGCGCGAGAGACCCAGTACTTC. Full variable domain (missing parts from reference TRBV5-1 and TRBJ2-5): KAGVTQTPRYLIKTRGQQVTLSCSPISGHRSVSWYQQTPGQGLQFLFEYFSETQRNKGNFPGRFSGRQFSNSRSEMNVSTLELGDSALYLCASSFQGARETQYFGPGTRLLVL.